The rows below give T cell receptor beta chains drawn from one sample of a study of somatic mutations in cytotoxic T cells in rheumatoid arthritis. Assay used: immunoSEQ multiplex PCR; TCRdb lists only in-frame clones, some missing. The sample includes tens of thousands of clones, 70% to 90% of them seen just once. Sequencing input: CD8+ T cells sorted from blood. These TCRs come from an adult with rheumatoid arthritis. Each CDR3 is given with its conserved first and last residue. A D gene is named only where the DNA matches it firmly. Expanded clones get a size class; other rows say once, few or many, or leave the size out.

TRBV29-1	NA	TRBJ2-1	NA	TGCAGCGATATTAAGACTGGTGAGCAGTTCTTC	CSDIKTGEQFF
TRBV6-5	NA	TRBJ1-6	NA	TGTGCCAGCAGTCCCGAGGGGGAGACCCTCCACTTT	CASSPEGETLHF
TRBV6-1	NA	TRBJ2-7	NA	TGTGCCAGCAGTTTTTACGAGCAGTACTTC	CASSFYEQYF
TRBV4-1	NA	TRBJ2-7	NA	TGCGCCAGCAGTCATTCTTGGGACTACGAGCAGTACTTC	CASSHSWDYEQYF
TRBV29-1	NA	TRBJ2-2	NA	TGCAGCGTTAATCGCGGGGGCGATTCCGGGGAGCTGTTTTTT	CSVNRGGDSGELFF
TRBV15	NA	TRBJ1-1	NA	TGTGCCACCAGCAGAGTTGGGCAGGGGAACACTGAAGCTTTCTTT	CATSRVGQGNTEAFF
TRBV5-1	NA	TRBJ1-3	NA	TGCGCCAGCAGCTTGGAGGCCCCGGATAGCTCTGGAAACACCATATATTTT	CASSLEAPDSSGNTIYF
TRBV6-5	NA	TRBJ2-7	once	TGTGCCAGCAGGGCCGGGTTCCAATACGAGCAGTACTTC	CASRAGFQYEQYF
TRBV11-2	NA	TRBJ2-7	NA	TGTGCCAGCAGCCTAAGCTGGGCTTCAACATCATACGAGCAGTACTTC	CASSLSWASTSYEQYF
TRBV11-2	NA	TRBJ2-7	NA	TGTGCCAGCAGCTTAGACAGTTCGTACGAGCAGTACTTC	CASSLDSSYEQYF
TRBV30	NA	TRBJ2-1	NA	TGTGCCTGGAGTCCCACTAACTACAATGAGCAGTTCTTC	CAWSPTNYNEQFF
TRBV29-1	TRBD2	TRBJ2-2	NA	TGCAGCGTTGAGGCCCTAGCGGGAGGCGGGGAGCTGTTTTTT	CSVEALAGGGELFF
TRBV7-9	TRBD1	TRBJ2-1	NA	TGTGCCAGCAGCGGGGACAGGAGCTCCTACAATGAGCAGTTCTTC	CASSGDRSSYNEQFF
TRBV4-1	NA	TRBJ1-1	NA	TGCGCCAGCAGCCAAGTCGGTACGTCGAACACTGAAGCTTTCTTT	CASSQVGTSNTEAFF
TRBV11-2	NA	TRBJ2-1	NA	TGTGCCAGCAGCTTAGGACAGCTCTCCTACAATGAGCAGTTCTTC	CASSLGQLSYNEQFF
TRBV6-1	NA	TRBJ2-1	once	TGTGCCAGCAGTGAAAGACTCGGTTCCTCCTACAATGAGCAGTTCTTC	CASSERLGSSYNEQFF
TRBV29-1	NA	TRBJ1-1	NA	TGCAGCGACATGCACAGGCGGTATACTGAAGCTTTCTTT	CSDMHRRYTEAFF
TRBV19	NA	TRBJ2-7	NA	TGTGCCAGTAGTGAGGCCTCCTACGAGCAGTACTTC	CASSEASYEQYF
TRBV6-6	NA	TRBJ2-7	NA	TGTGCCAGCGCCGCCGGGAGCTCCTACGAGCAGTACTTC	CASAAGSSYEQYF
TRBV7-6	NA	TRBJ2-1	NA	TGTGCCAGCAGCTTCGCAGGTTTGCACAATGAGCAGTTCTTC	CASSFAGLHNEQFF
TRBV10-3	NA	TRBJ1-6	once	TGTGCCATCAGTGTTGGGAATCAGGGTTCACCCCTCCACTTT	CAISVGNQGSPLHF
TRBV7-9	NA	TRBJ2-3	NA	TGTGCCAGCAGCCGCCGCCCAGATACGCAGTATTTT	CASSRRPDTQYF
TRBV5-1	TRBD1	TRBJ2-7	NA	TGCGCCAGCAGCTTGGCCCCAGGGGGCAACTACGAGCAGTACTTC	CASSLAPGGNYEQYF
TRBV12-5	TRBD1	TRBJ2-4	NA	TGTGCTAGTGGACAGGGGGTGGACATTCAGTACTTC	CASGQGVDIQYF
TRBV18	TRBD1	TRBJ1-2	NA	TGTGCCAGCTCACCCGGACAGGGTTCTGGCTACACCTTC	CASSPGQGSGYTF
TRBV7-9	NA	TRBJ2-3	once	TGTGCCAGCAGCTCCGACTTAAGCACAGATACGCAGTATTTT	CASSSDLSTDTQYF
TRBV11-1	TRBD2	TRBJ2-5	NA	TGTGCCAGCAGCTTCTTAGCGGGGGGGCTTGGGGAGACCCAGTACTTC	CASSFLAGGLGETQYF
TRBV9	NA	TRBJ1-2	once	TGTGCCAGCAGCGGGTCAGAAGTCAGGGTGCATGCTATTGGCTACACCTTC	CASSGSEVRVHAIGYTF
TRBV29-1	NA	TRBJ2-3	NA	TGCAGCGTTGAATTGCTAGAAATAGCAGATACGCAGTATTTT	CSVELLEIADTQYF
TRBV6-6	NA	TRBJ1-1	NA	TGTGCCAGCAGCCGTTCTAACACTGAAGCTTTCTTT	CASSRSNTEAFF
TRBV5-6	NA	TRBJ1-5	NA	TGTGCCAGCAGCTTACTGTCGGGTAGCAATCAGCCCCAGCATTTT	CASSLLSGSNQPQHF
TRBV5-1	TRBD2	TRBJ2-3	NA	TGCGCCAGCAGCGATGCTAGCGGGGGGGCCGGCACAGATACGCAGTATTTT	CASSDASGGAGTDTQYF
TRBV19	TRBD1	TRBJ1-2	NA	TGTGCCAGCAGACAGGGGGCCTACTATGGCTACACCTTC	CASRQGAYYGYTF